This entry describes one TCR beta chain. This record comes from a study of blood T cell repertoires in COVID-19. From germline, CDR1 is MNHEY and CDR2 SVGEGT. V shed 5 bases and J 2 bases; nucleotides not matched to a gene: 1. The CDR3 has 14 residues. In the original processing: Amplification with reference gene primers provided the estimates of nucleated cell counts. Repertoires were generated with immunoSEQ multiplex PCR, while TCRdb's copy carries only in-frame clones and drops some. That table furnishes V, J and clone size, whereas the DNA furnished D and trimming. The repertoire has some 220,000 clones, 84% of them found once; the top ten carry roughly 10%.

The chain employs TRBV6-2 or TRBV6-3 and TRBJ2-1; TRBD2 agrees at 9 bases. The sequence was obtained from a man aged 45-65 years with active or convalescent COVID-19. Sequencing input: peripheral blood. For the CDR3, the DNA is TGTGCCAGCAGTGAGCGGGAGGCCTACAATGAGCAGTTCTTC. Protein sequence: CASSEREAYNEQFF.